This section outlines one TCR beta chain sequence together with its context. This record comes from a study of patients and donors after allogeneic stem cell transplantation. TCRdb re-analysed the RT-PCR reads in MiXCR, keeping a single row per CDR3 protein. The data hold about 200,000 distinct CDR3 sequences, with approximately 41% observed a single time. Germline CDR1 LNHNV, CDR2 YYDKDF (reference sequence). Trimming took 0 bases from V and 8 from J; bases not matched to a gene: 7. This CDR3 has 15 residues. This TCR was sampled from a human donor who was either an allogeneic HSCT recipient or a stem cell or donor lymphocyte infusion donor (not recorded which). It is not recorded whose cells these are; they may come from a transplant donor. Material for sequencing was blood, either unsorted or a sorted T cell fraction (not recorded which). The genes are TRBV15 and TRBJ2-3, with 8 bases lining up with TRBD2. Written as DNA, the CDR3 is TGTGCCACCAGCAGAGACGGCGCGGGAGGCGCTACGCAGTATTTT. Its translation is CATSRDGAGGATQYF.